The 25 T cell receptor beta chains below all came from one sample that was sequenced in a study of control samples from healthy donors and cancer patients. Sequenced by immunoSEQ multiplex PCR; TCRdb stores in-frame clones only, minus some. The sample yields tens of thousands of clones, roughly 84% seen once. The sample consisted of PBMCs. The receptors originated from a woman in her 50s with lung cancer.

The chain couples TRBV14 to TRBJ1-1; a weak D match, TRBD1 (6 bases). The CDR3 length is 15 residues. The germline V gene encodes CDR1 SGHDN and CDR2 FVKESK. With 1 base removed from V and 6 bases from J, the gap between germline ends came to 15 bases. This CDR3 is CASSQAGGGRSEAFF. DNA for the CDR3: TGTGCCAGCAGCCAAGCCGGCGGGGGGCGATCTGAAGCTTTCTTT.

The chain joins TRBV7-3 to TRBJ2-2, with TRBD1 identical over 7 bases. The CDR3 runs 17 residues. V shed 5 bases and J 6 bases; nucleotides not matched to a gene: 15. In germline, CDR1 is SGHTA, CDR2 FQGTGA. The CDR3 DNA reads TGTGCCAGCAGCGTCCGGGACAGATCAGGAGTGGCCGGGGAGCTGTTTTTT. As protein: CASSVRDRSGVAGELFF.

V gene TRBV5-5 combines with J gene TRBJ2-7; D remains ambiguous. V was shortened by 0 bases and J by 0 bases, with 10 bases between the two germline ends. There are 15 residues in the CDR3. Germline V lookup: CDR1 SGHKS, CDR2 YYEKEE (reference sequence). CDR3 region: CASSLALVSSYEQYF. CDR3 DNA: TGTGCCAGCAGCTTGGCCCTCGTTAGCTCCTACGAGCAGTACTTC.

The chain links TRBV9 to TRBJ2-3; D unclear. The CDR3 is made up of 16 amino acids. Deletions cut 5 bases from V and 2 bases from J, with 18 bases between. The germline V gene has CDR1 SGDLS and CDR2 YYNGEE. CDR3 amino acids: CASRSGLGRATDTQYF. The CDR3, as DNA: TGTGCCAGCAGGTCAGGCTTAGGCCGGGCCACAGATACGCAGTATTTT.

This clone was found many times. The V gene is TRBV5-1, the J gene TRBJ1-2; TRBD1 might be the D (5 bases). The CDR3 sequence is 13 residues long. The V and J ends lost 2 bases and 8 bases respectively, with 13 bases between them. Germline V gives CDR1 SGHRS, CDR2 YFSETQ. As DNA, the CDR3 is TGCGCCAGCAGCTTTGGGGGAATCGGGGGCTACACCTTC. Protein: CASSFGGIGGYTF.

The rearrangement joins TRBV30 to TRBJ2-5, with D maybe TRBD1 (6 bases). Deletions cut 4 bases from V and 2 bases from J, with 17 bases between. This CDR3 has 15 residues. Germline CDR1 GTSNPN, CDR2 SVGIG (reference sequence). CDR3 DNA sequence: TGTGCCTGGATCTTCCGTGGGGGACAACAAGAGACCCAGTACTTC. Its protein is CAWIFRGGQQETQYF.

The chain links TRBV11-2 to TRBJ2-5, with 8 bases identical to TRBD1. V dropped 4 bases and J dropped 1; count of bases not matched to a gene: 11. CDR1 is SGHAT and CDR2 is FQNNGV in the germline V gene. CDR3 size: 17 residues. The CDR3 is CASSSRLGTGVQETQYF. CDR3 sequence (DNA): TGTGCCAGCAGCTCACGCCTCGGGACAGGAGTCCAAGAGACCCAGTACTTC.

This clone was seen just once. CDR3 protein: CASSYYLPGLGYGYTF. The CDR3 nucleotides are TGTGCCAGCAGTTACTATCTACCAGGGCTAGGCTATGGCTACACCTTC. The gene calls are TRBV6-2 or TRBV6-3 and TRBJ1-2, with D tentatively TRBD1 (5 bases). This CDR3 is built from 16 residues. V lost 1 base, J lost 4 bases, and 16 bases lay in between. Germline assignment: CDR1 MNHEY and CDR2 SVGEGT.

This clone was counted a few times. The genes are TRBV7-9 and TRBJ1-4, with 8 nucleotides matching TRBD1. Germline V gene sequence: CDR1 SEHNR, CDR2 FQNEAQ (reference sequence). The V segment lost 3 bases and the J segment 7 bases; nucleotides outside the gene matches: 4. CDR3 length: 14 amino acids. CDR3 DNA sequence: TGTGCCAGCAGCTTCGGACAGGGTATTGAAAAACTGTTTTTT. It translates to CASSFGQGIEKLFF.

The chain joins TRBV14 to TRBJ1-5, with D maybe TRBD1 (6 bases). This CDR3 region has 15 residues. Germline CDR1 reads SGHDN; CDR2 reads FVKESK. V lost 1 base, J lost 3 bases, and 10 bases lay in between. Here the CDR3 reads CASSQVSGDNQPQHF. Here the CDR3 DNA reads TGTGCCAGCAGCCAAGTTTCAGGGGACAATCAGCCCCAGCATTTT. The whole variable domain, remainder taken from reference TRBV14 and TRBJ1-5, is EAGVTQFPSHSVIEKGQTVTLRCDPISGHDNLYWYRRVMGKEIKFLLHFVKESKQDESGMPNNRFLAERTGGTYSTLKVQPAELEDSGVYFCASSQVSGDNQPQHFGDGTRLSIL.

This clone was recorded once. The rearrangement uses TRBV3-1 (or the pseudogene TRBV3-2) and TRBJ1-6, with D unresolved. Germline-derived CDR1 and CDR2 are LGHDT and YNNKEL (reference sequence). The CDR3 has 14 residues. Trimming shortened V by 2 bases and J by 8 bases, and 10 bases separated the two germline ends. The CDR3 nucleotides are TGTGCCAGCAGCCAACCGACACCTTATTCACCCCTCCACTTT. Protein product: CASSQPTPYSPLHF.

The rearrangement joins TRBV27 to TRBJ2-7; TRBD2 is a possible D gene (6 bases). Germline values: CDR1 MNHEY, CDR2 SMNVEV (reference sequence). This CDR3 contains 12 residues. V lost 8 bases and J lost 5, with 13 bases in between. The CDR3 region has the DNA TGTGCCAGCCGGAGGGGTGGAAACGAGCAGTACTTC. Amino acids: CASRRGGNEQYF.

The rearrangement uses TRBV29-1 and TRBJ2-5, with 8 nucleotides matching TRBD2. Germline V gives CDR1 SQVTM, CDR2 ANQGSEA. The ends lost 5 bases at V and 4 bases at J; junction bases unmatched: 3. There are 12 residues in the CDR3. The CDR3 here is CSVSGGLETQYF. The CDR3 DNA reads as TGCAGCGTTAGCGGGGGCCTAGAGACCCAGTACTTC.

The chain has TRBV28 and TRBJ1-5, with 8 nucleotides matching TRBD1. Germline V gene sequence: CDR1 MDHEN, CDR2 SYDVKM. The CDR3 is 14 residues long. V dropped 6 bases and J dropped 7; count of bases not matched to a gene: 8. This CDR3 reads CASRVTGGGQPQHF. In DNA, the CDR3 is TGTGCCAGCAGAGTAACAGGGGGTGGACAGCCCCAGCATTTT.

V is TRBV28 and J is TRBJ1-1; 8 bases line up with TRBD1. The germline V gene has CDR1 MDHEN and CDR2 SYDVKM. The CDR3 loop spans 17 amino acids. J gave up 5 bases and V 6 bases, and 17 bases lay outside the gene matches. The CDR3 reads CASSSYGQGKSWTEAFF. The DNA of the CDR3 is TGTGCCAGCAGCTCTTACGGACAGGGTAAGAGTTGGACTGAAGCTTTCTTT. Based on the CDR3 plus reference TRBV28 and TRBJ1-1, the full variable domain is DVKVTQSSRYLVKRTGEKVFLECVQDMDHENMFWYRQDPGLGLRLIYFSYDVKMKEKGDIPEGYSVSREKKERFSLILESASTNQTSMYLCASSSYGQGKSWTEAFFGQGTRLTVV.

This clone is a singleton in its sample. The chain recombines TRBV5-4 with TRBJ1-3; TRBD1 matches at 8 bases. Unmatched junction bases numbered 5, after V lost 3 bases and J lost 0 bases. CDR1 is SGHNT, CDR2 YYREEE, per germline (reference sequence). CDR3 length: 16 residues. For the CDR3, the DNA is TGTGCCAGCAGCTGGGGACAGGTTGGCTCTGGAAACACCATATATTTT. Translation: CASSWGQVGSGNTIYF.

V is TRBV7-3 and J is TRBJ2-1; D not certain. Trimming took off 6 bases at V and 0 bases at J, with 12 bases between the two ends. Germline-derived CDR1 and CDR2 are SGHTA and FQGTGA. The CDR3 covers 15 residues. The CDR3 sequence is CASSLSPSSYNEQFF. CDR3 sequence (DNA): TGTGCCAGCAGTCTCTCCCCGAGCTCCTACAATGAGCAGTTCTTC.

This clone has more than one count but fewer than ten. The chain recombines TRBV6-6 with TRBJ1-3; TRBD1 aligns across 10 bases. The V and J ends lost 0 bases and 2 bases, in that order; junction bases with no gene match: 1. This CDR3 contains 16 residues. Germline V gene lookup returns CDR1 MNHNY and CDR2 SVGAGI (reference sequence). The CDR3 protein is CASSYSGQGAGNTIYF. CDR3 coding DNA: TGTGCCAGCAGTTACTCAGGACAGGGGGCTGGAAACACCATATATTTT.

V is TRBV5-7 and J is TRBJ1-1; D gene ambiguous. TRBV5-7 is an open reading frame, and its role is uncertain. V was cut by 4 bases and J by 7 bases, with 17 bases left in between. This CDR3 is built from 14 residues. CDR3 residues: CASSLIKGCLEAFF. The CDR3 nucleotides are TGTGCCAGCAGCCTGATAAAAGGGTGTCTTGAAGCTTTCTTT.

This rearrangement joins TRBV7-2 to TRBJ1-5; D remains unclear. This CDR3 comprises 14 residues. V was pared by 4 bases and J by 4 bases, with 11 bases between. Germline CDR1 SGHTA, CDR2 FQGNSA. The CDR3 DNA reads TGTGCCAGCAGCTGGAGAGGGCCAAATCAGCCCCAGCATTTT. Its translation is CASSWRGPNQPQHF.

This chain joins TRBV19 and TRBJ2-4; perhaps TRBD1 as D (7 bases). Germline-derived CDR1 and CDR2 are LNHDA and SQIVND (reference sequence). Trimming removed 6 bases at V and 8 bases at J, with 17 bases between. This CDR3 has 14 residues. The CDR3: CASSKTGRGDIQYF. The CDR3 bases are TGTGCCAGTAGCAAGACAGGGCGCGGGGACATTCAGTACTTC.

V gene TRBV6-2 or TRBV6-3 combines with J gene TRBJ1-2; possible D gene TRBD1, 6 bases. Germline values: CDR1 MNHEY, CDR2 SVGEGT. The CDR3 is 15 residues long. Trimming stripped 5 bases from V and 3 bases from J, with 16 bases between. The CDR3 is CASSHLDSFHYGYTF. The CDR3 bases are TGTGCCAGCAGTCACTTGGACAGCTTCCACTATGGCTACACCTTC.

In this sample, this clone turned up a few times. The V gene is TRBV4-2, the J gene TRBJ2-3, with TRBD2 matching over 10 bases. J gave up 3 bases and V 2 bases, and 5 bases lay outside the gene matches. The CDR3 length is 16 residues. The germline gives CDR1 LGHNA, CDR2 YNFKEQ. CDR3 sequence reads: CASSQQAGGLTDTQYF. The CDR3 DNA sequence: TGTGCCAGCAGCCAACAAGCGGGGGGGTTAACAGATACGCAGTATTTT.

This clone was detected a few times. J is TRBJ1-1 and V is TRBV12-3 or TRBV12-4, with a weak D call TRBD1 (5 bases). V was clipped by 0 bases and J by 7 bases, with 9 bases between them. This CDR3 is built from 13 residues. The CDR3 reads CASSLAQQVEAFF. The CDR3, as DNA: TGTGCCAGCAGTTTAGCTCAACAGGTTGAAGCTTTCTTT.

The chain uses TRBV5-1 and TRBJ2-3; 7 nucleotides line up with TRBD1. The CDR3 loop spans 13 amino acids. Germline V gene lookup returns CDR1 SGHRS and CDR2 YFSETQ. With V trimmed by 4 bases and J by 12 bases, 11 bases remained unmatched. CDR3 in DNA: TGCGCCAGCAGCCTGGGACAGCAAGACGCCCAGTATTTT. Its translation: CASSLGQQDAQYF.